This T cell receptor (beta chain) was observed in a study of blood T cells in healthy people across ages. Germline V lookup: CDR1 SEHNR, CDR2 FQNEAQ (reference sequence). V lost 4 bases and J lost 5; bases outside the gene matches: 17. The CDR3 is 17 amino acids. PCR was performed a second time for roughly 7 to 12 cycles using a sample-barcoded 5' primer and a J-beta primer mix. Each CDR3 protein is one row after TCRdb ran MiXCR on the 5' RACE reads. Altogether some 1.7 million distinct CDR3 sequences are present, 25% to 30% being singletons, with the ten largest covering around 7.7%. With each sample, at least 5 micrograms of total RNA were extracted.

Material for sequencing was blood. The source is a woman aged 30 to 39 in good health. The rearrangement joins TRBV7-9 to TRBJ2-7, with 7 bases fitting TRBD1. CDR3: CASSSETGTVYSHEQYF. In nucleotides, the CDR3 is TGTGCCAGCAGCTCCGAAACCGGGACAGTTTATTCGCACGAGCAGTACTTC. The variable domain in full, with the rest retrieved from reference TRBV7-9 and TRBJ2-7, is DTGVSQNPRHKITKRGQNVTFRCDPISEHNRLYWYRQTLGQGPEFLTYFQNEAQLEKSRLLSDRFSAERPKGSFSTLEIQRTEQGDSAMYLCASSSETGTVYSHEQYFGPGTRLTVT.